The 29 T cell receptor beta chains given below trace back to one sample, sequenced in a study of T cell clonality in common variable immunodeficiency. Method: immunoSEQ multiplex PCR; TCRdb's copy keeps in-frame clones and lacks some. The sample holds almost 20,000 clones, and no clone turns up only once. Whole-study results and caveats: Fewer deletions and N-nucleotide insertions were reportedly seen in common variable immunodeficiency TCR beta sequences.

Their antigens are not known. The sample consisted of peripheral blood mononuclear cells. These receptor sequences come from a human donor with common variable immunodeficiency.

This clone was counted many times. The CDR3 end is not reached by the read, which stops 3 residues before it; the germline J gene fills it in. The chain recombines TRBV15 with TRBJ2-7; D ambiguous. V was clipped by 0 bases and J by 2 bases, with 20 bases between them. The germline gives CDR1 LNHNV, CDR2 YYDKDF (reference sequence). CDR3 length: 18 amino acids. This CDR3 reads CATSREKGASPIPYEQYF. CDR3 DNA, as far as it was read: TGTGCCACCAGCAGAGAAAAGGGCGCGTCTCCTATCCCCTACGAG.

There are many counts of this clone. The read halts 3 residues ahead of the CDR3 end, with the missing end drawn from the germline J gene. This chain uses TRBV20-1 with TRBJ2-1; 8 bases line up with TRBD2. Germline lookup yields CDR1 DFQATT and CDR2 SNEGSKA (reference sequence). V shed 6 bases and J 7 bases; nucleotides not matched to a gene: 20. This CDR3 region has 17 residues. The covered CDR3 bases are TGCAGTGCCATAGAGAGGGCGGGGAGCGGGAGAGGGAATGAG. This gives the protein CSAIERAGSGRGNE. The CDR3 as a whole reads CSAIERAGSGRGNEQFF.

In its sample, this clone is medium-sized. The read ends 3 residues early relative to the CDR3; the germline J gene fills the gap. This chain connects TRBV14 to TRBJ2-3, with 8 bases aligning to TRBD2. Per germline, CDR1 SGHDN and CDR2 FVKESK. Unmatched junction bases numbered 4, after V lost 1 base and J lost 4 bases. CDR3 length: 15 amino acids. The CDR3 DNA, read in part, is TGTGCCAGCAGCCAAGTAGCGGGATTGTCAGATACG. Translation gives CASSQVAGLSDT. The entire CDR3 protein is CASSQVAGLSDTQYF.

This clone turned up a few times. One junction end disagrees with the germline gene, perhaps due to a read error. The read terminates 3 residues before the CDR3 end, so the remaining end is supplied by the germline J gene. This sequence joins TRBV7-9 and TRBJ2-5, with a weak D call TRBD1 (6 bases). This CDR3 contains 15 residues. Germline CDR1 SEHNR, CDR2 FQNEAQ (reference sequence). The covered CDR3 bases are TGTGTCAGCAGCTTCGGACAGTCGTACCAAGAGACC. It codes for CVSSFGQSYQET. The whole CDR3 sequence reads CVSSFGQSYQETQYF.

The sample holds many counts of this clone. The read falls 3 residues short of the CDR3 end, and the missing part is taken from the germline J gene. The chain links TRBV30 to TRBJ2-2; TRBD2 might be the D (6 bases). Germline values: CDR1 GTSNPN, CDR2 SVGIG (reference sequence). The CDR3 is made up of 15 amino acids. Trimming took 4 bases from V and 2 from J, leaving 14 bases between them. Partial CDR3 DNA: TGTGCCTGGAAGAACCCGGGACTCAACACCGGGGAG. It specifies CAWKNPGLNTGE. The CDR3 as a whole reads CAWKNPGLNTGELFF.

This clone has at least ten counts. The CDR3 region is CASSSTGTSAYEQYF. The DNA read from the CDR3 is TGTGCCAGCAGCTCAACCGGGACATCTGCCTACGAG. The chain is built from TRBV7-2 and TRBJ2-7; possible D gene TRBD1, 6 bases. From the germline J gene comes the end of the CDR3, since the read stops 3 residues before it. Deletions cut 4 bases from V and 2 bases from J, with 15 bases between. CDR3 length: 15 residues. Germline lookup yields CDR1 SGHTA and CDR2 FQGNSA.

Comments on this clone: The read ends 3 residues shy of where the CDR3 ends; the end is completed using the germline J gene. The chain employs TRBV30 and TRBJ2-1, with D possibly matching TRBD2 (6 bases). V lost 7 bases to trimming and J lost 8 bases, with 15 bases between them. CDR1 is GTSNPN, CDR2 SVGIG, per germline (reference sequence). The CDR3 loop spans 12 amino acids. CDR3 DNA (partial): TGTGCCTCATGGTCGGGAGCGGATGAG. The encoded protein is CASWSGADE. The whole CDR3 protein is CASWSGADEQFF.

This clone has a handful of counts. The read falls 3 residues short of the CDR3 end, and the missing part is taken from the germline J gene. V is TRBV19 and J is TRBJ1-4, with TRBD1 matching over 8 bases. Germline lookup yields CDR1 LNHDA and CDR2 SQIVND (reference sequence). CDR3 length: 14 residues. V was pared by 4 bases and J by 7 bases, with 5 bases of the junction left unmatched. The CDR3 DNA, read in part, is TGTGCCAGTAGTAAGGACAGGGTCAGTGAAAAA. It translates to CASSKDRVSEK. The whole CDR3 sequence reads CASSKDRVSEKLFF.

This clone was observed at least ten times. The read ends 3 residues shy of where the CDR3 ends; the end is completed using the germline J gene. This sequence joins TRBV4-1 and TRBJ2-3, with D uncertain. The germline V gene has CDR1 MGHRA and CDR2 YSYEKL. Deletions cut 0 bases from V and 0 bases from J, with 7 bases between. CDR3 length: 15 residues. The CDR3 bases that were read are TGCGCCAGCAGCCAAGACAGATGGAGCACAGATACG. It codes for CASSQDRWSTDT. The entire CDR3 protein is CASSQDRWSTDTQYF.

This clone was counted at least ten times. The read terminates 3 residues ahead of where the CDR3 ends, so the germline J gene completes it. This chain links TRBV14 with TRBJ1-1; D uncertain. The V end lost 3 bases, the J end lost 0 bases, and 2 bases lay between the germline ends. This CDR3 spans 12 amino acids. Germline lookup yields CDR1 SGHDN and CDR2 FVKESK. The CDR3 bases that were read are TGTGCCAGCAGCCACTTGAACACTGAA. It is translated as CASSHLNTE. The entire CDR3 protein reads CASSHLNTEAFF. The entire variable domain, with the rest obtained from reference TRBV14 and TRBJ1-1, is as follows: EAGVTQFPSHSVIEKGQTVTLRCDPISGHDNLYWYRRVMGKEIKFLLHFVKESKQDESGMPNNRFLAERTGGTYSTLKVQPAELEDSGVYFCASSHLNTEAFFGQGTRLTVV.

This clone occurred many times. The CDR3 loop reads CASSILGQGASGELFF. The covered CDR3 bases are TGTGCCAGTAGTATCCTGGGGCAGGGGGCGTCTGGGGAG. V usage is TRBV19 and J usage is TRBJ2-2, with 8 bases that match TRBD1. The read finishes 3 residues shy of the CDR3 end, and the germline J gene is used to complete it. Germline trimming cut 3 bases from V and 8 bases from J; bases unmatched to any gene: 11. CDR1 and CDR2 from the germline V gene are LNHDA and SQIVND (reference sequence). The CDR3 loop spans 16 amino acids. Full variable domain (missing parts from reference TRBV19 and TRBJ2-2): DGGITQSPKYLFRKEGQNVTLSCEQNLNHDAMYWYRQDPGQGLRLIYYSQIVNDFQKGDIAEGYSVSREKKESFPLTVTSAQKNPTAFYLCASSILGQGASGELFFGEGSRLTVL.

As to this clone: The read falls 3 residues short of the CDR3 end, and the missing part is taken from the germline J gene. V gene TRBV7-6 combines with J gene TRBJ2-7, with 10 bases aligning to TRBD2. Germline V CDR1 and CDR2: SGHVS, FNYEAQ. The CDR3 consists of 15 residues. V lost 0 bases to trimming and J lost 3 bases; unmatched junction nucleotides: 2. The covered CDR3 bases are TGTGCCAGCAGCTTAGCCCTAGCGGGGGACTACGAG. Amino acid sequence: CASSLALAGDYE. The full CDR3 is CASSLALAGDYEQYF.

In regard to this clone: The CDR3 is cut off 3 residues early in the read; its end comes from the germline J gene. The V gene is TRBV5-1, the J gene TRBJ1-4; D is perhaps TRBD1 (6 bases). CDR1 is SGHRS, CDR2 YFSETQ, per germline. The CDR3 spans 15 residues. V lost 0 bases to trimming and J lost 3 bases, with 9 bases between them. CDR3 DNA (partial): TGCGCCAGCAGCTTGGAAACAGGGTCTAATGAAAAA. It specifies CASSLETGSNEK. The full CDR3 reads CASSLETGSNEKLFF.

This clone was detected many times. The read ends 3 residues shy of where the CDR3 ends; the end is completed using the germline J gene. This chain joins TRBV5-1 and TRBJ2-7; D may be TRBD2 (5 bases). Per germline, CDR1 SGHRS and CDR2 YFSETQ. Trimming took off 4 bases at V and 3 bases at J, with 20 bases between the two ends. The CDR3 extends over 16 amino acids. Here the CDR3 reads CASSPTVSSGFYEQYF. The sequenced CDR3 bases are TGCGCCAGCAGCCCCACGGTGTCGAGCGGTTTCTACGAG.

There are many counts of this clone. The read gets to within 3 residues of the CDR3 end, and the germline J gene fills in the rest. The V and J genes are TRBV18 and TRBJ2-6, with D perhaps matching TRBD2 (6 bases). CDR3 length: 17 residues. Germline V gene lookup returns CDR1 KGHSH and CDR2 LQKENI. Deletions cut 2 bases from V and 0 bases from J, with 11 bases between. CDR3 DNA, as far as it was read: TGTGCCAGCTCACCAGGAGGGGTAGGCTCTGGGGCCAACGTC. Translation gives CASSPGGVGSGANV. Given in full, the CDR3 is CASSPGGVGSGANVLTF.

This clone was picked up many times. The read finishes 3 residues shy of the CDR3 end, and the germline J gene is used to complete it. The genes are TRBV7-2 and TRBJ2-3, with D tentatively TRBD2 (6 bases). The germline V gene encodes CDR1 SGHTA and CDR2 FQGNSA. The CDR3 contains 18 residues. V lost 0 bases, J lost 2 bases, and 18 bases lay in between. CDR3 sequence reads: CASSLAHGGPPPTDTQYF. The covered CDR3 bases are TGTGCCAGCAGCTTAGCCCACGGGGGACCCCCCCCCACAGATACG. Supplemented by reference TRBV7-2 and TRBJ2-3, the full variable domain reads GAGVSQSPSNKVTEKGKDVELRCDPISGHTALYWYRQSLGQGLEFLIYFQGNSAPDKSGLPSDRFSAERTGGSVSTLTIQRTQQEDSAVYLCASSLAHGGPPPTDTQYFGPGTRLTVL.

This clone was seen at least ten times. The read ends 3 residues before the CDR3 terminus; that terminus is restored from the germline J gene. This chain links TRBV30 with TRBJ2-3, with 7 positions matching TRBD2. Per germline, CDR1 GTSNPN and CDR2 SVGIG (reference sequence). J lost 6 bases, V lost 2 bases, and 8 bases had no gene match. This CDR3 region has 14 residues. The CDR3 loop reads CAWSIKAGPDTQYF. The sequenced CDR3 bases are TGTGCCTGGAGTATAAAAGCGGGACCCGATACG.

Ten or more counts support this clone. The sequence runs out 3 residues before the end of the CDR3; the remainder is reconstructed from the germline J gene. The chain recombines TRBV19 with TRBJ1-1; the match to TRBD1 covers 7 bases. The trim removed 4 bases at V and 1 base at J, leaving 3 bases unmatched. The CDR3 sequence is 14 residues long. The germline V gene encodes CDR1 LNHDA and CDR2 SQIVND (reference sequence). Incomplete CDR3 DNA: TGTGCCAGTAGTAACCGGGACAGGAACACTGAA. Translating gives CASSNRDRNTE. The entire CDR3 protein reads CASSNRDRNTEAFF.

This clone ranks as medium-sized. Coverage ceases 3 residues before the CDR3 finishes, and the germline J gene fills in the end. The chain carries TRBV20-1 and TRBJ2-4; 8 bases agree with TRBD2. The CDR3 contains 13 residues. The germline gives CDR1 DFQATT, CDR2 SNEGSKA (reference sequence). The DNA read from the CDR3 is TGCAGTGCTTTAGCGGGACTCAATGCGGTT. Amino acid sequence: CSALAGLNAV. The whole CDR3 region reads CSALAGLNAVQYF.

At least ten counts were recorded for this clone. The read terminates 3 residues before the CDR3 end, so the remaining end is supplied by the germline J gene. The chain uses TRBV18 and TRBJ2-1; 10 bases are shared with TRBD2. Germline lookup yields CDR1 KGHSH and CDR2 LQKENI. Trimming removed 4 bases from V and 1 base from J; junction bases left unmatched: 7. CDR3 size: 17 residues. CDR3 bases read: TGTGCCAGCTCACTCATGACTAGCGGGCCTTCCTACAATGAG. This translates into CASSLMTSGPSYNE. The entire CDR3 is CASSLMTSGPSYNEQFF.

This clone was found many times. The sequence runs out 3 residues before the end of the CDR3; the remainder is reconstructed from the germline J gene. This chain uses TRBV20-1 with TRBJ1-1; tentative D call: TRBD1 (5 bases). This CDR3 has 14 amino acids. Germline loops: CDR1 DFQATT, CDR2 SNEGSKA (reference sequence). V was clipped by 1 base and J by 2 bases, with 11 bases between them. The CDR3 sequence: CSARAGAANTEAFF. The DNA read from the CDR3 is TGCAGTGCTAGAGCTGGGGCAGCCAACACTGAA.

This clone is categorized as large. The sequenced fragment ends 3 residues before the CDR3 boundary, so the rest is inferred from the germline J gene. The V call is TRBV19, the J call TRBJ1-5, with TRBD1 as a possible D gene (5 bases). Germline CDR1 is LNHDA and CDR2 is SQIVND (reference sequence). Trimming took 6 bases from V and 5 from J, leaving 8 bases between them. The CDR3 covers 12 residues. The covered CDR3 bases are TGTGCCAGTAGGGGGCCCTATCAGCCC. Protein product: CASRGPYQP. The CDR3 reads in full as CASRGPYQPQHF. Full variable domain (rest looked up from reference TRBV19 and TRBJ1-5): DGGITQSPKYLFRKEGQNVTLSCEQNLNHDAMYWYRQDPGQGLRLIYYSQIVNDFQKGDIAEGYSVSREKKESFPLTVTSAQKNPTAFYLCASRGPYQPQHFGDGTRLSIL.

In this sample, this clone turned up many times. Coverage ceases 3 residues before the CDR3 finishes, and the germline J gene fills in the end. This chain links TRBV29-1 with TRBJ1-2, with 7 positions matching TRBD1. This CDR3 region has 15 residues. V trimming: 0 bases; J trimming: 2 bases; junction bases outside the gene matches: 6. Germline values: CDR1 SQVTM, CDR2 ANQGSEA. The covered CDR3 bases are TGCAGCGTTGAAGACTCCTCGACAGGGAACTATGGC. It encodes CSVEDSSTGNYG. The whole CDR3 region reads CSVEDSSTGNYGYTF.

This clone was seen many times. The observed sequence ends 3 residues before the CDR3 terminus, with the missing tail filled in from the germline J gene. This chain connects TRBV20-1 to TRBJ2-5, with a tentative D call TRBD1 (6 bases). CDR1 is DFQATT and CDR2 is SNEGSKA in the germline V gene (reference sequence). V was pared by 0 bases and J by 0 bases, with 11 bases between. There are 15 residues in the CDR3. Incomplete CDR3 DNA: TGCAGTGCTAGAGACCCAAACAGGGACCAAGAGACC. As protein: CSARDPNRDQET. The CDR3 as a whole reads CSARDPNRDQETQYF.

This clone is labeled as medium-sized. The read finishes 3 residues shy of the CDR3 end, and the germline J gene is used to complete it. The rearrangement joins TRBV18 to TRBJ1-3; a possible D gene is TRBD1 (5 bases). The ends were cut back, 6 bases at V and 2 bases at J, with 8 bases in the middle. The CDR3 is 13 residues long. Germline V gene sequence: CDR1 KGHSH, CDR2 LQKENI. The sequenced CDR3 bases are TGTGCCAGCTCGCAGGGTCCTGGAAACACC. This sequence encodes CASSQGPGNT. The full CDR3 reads CASSQGPGNTIYF.

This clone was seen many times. Incomplete CDR3 DNA: TGTGCCAGCAGCCTCTTAGCGGGAAACGAG. Translation gives CASSLLAGNE. The CDR3 in its entirety is CASSLLAGNEQYF. This chain uses TRBV7-8 with TRBJ2-7, with 8 bases lining up with TRBD2. Read coverage stops 3 residues before the CDR3 terminus; the germline J gene supplies the remainder. Germline CDR1 SGHVS, CDR2 FQNEAQ. This CDR3 spans 13 amino acids. The trim removed 5 bases at V and 5 bases at J, leaving 5 bases unmatched. Full variable domain (rest looked up from reference TRBV7-8 and TRBJ2-7): GAGVSQSPRYKVAKRGQDVALRCDPISGHVSLFWYQQALGQGPEFLTYFQNEAQLDKSGLPSDRFFAERPEGSVSTLKIQRTQQEDSAVYLCASSLLAGNEQYFGPGTRLTVT.

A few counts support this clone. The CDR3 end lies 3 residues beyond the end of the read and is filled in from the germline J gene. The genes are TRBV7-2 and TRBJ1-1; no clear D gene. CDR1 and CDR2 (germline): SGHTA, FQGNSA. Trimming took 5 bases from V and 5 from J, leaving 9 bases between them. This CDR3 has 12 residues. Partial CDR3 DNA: TGTGCCAGCAGCGCGGGGTGGACTGAA. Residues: CASSAGWTE. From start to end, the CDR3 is CASSAGWTEAFF.

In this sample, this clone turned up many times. CDR3 in amino acids: CASSPIQGAREAFF. CDR3 DNA, as far as it was read: TGTGCCAGCTCACCTATACAGGGGGCACGGGAA. This chain joins TRBV18 and TRBJ1-1; TRBD1 aligns across 9 bases. The read ends 3 residues before the CDR3 terminus; that terminus is restored from the germline J gene. Germline V gene data show CDR1 as KGHSH and CDR2 as LQKENI. The length of the CDR3 is 14 residues.

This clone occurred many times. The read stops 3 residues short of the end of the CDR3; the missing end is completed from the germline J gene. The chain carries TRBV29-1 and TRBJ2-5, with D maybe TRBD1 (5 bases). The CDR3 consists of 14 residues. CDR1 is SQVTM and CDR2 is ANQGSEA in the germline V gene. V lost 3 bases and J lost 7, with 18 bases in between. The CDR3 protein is CSVDAWQGGGTQYF. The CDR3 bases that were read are TGCAGCGTTGACGCTTGGCAGGGCGGCGGGACC. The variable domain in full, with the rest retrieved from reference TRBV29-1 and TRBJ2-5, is SAVISQKPSRDICQRGTSLTIQCQVDSQVTMMFWYRQQPGQSLTLIATANQGSEATYESGFVIDKFPISRPNLTFSTLTVSNMSPEDSSIYLCSVDAWQGGGTQYFGPGTRLLVL.